Shown below are 29 T cell receptor beta chains from a single sample sequenced in a study of blood T cell repertoires in COVID-19. The protocol was immunoSEQ multiplex PCR, while the TCRdb copy is restricted to in-frame clones and leaves out a portion. The sample yields under 70,000 clones, roughly 80% seen once. Specimen: peripheral blood. All receptors come from an elderly woman with acute or convalescent COVID-19.

V gene TRBV2 combines with J gene TRBJ1-1; no clear D gene. The germline gives CDR1 SNHLY, CDR2 FYNNEI. The CDR3 contains 15 residues. V gave up 4 bases and J gave up 3 bases, with 15 bases separating them. CDR3 sequence (DNA): TGTGCCAGCAGTGCTAGGGAGATTCGAGACACTGAAGCTTTCTTT. This translates into CASSAREIRDTEAFF.

V usage is TRBV5-5 and J usage is TRBJ1-6; perhaps TRBD1 as D (6 bases). Between the trimmed V and J ends, which lost 5 bases and 5 bases, there was a span of 17 bases. The CDR3 sequence is 16 residues long. The germline gives CDR1 SGHKS, CDR2 YYEKEE (reference sequence). The CDR3 sequence: CASRLEGHLNNSPLHF. The CDR3 nucleotides are TGTGCCAGCAGACTAGAGGGACATCTAAATAATTCACCCCTCCACTTT. Looking up the rest from reference TRBV5-5 and TRBJ1-6 gives the full variable domain: DAGVTQSPTHLIKTRGQQVTLRCSPISGHKSVSWYQQVLGQGPQFIFQYYEKEERGRGNFPDRFSARQFPNYSSELNVNALLLGDSALYLCASRLEGHLNNSPLHFGNGTRLTVT.

The J gene is TRBJ2-3, the V gene TRBV4-1, with D possibly TRBD2 on 7 matching bases. Trimming left V 1 base short and J 6 bases short, with 17 bases between. This CDR3 is 16 amino acids long. Germline-derived CDR1 and CDR2 are MGHRA and YSYEKL. CDR3 sequence reads: CASSQAGGAISDTQYF. The CDR3 DNA sequence: TGCGCCAGCAGCCAAGCGGGGGGCGCGATTAGCGATACGCAGTATTTT.

This chain uses TRBV4-2 with TRBJ1-4; the match to TRBD1 covers 11 bases. V shed 0 bases, J shed 6 bases, and the junction held 6 bases outside the gene matches. Germline assignment: CDR1 LGHNA and CDR2 YNFKEQ. CDR3 length: 17 residues. CDR3 sequence (DNA): TGTGCCAGCAGCCAAGACGGACAGGGGGCCGGGGATGAAAAACTGTTTTTT. Amino acids: CASSQDGQGAGDEKLFF.

J is TRBJ1-2 and V is TRBV7-9, with TRBD1 identical over 8 bases. CDR3 length equals 15 residues. V shed 8 bases and J 2 bases; nucleotides not matched to a gene: 10. Germline lookup yields CDR1 SEHNR and CDR2 FQNEAQ (reference sequence). In DNA, the CDR3 is TGTGCCAGCTCCCTCCCGGGACAGGAAAACTATGGCTACACCTTC. Translation: CASSLPGQENYGYTF.

The chain links TRBV6-6 to TRBJ1-1, with 8 bases that match TRBD1. Germline trimming cut 7 bases from V and 4 bases from J; bases unmatched to any gene: 14. Germline CDR1 reads MNHNY; CDR2 reads SVGAGI (reference sequence). The CDR3 has 16 amino acids. The CDR3 loop is CASTPASQGAFTEAFF. CDR3 nucleotide sequence: TGTGCCAGCACCCCCGCTAGCCAGGGGGCATTCACTGAAGCTTTCTTT.

The chain joins TRBV5-4 to TRBJ2-5; tentatively, D is TRBD2 (6 bases). V shed 0 bases and J shed 5 bases, with 14 bases lying between them. The CDR3 has 15 amino acids. Germline V CDR1 and CDR2: SGHNT, YYREEE (reference sequence). The DNA for the CDR3 is TGTGCCAGCAGCTTGGAACGACTAGTAGACGAGACCCAGTACTTC. Translating gives CASSLERLVDETQYF.

This clone was recorded a few times. The rearrangement links TRBV5-6 to TRBJ2-7; possible D gene TRBD2, 5 bases. This CDR3 is 14 amino acids long. Germline V gene data show CDR1 as SGHDT and CDR2 as YYEEEE. The V end lost 0 bases, the J end lost 4 bases, and 11 bases lay between the germline ends. Here the CDR3 reads CASSLGGDSYEQYF. The CDR3 DNA follows: TGTGCCAGCAGCTTGGGGGGAGATTCTTACGAGCAGTACTTC.

In this sample, this clone turned up a few times. This sequence joins TRBV27 and TRBJ2-7; D may be TRBD2 (6 bases). Germline V gene lookup returns CDR1 MNHEY and CDR2 SMNVEV (reference sequence). Trimming left V 5 bases short and J 4 bases short, with 18 bases between. This CDR3 contains 15 residues. The CDR3 is CASSPRRRGGYEQYF. CDR3 nucleotide sequence: TGTGCCAGCAGTCCCCGCAGGCGGGGTGGTTACGAGCAGTACTTC.

The table lists this clone with a count of one. The V and J genes are TRBV6-5 and TRBJ1-1, with D perhaps TRBD1 (5 bases). This CDR3 has 14 amino acids. Per germline, CDR1 MNHEY and CDR2 SVGAGI. As DNA, the CDR3 is TGTGCAACGGGACCGTGGGGGGGGAACACTGAAGCTTTCTTT. It specifies CATGPWGGNTEAFF.

The chain is built from TRBV3-1 (or the pseudogene TRBV3-2) and TRBJ1-4; D remains unclear. Trimming left V 4 bases short and J 8 bases short, with 8 bases between. CDR1 and CDR2 (germline): LGHDT, YNNKEL (reference sequence). The CDR3 has 12 amino acids. The CDR3 loop reads CASSLVGEKLFF. As DNA, the CDR3 is TGTGCCAGCAGCCTCGTCGGGGAAAAACTGTTTTTT.

J is TRBJ2-1 and V is TRBV20-1; no clear D. The CDR3 contains 11 residues. Trimming removed 5 bases at V and 6 bases at J, with 8 bases between. Per germline, CDR1 DFQATT and CDR2 SNEGSKA (reference sequence). DNA of the CDR3: TGCAGTGCTGTACTCCGCAATGAGCAGTTCTTC. It translates to CSAVLRNEQFF.

The chain combines TRBV10-3 with TRBJ1-6; 7 bases map to TRBD1. The ends lost 2 bases at V and 1 base at J; junction bases unmatched: 5. CDR3 length: 17 amino acids. Germline values: CDR1 ENHRY, CDR2 SYGVKD. The CDR3 DNA reads as TGTGCCATCAGTGAGCTACAGGGGTTGTCCTATAATTCACCCCTCCACTTT. Translation: CAISELQGLSYNSPLHF.

V usage is TRBV14 and J usage is TRBJ1-2; D gene uncertain. The V gene's germline CDR1 is SGHDN and CDR2 FVKESK. V shed 4 bases and J shed 7 bases, with 16 bases lying between them. This CDR3 has 14 amino acids. The CDR3 loop is CASSPGGFGSGYTF. For the CDR3, the DNA is TGTGCCAGCAGCCCCGGAGGATTTGGGAGTGGCTACACCTTC.

The chain links TRBV21-1 to TRBJ1-1; the table's D gene call, TRBD1, was not cross checked with the DNA. TRBV21-1 is a recognized pseudogene. This CDR3 has 14 amino acids. The CDR3 nucleotides are TGTGCCAGCAGCCAGGGCAGGGGGTCCACTGAAGCTTTCTTT. Amino acid sequence: CASSQGRGSTEAFF.

The chain employs TRBV6-5 and TRBJ1-1; 8 bases line up with TRBD1. This CDR3 region has 15 residues. Trimming removed 6 bases from V and 0 bases from J; junction bases left unmatched: 6. Per germline, CDR1 MNHEY and CDR2 SVGAGI. The DNA for the CDR3 is TGTGCCAGCAGGCCTAGACAGGGGTTGAACACTGAAGCTTTCTTT. Encoded protein: CASRPRQGLNTEAFF.

This chain links TRBV5-4 with TRBJ2-5, with TRBD1 identical over 10 bases. The CDR3 totals 16 residues. Trimming cost V 4 bases and J 4 bases; bases outside gene matches: 10. CDR1 and CDR2 from the germline V gene are SGHNT and YYREEE (reference sequence). The CDR3 loop reads CASSMGTGDLPETQYF. As DNA, the CDR3 is TGTGCCAGCAGCATGGGGACAGGGGACCTTCCAGAGACCCAGTACTTC. Full variable domain (rest looked up from reference TRBV5-4 and TRBJ2-5): ETGVTQSPTHLIKTRGQQVTLRCSSQSGHNTVSWYQQALGQGPQFIFQYYREEENGRGNFPPRFSGLQFPNYSSELNVNALELDDSALYLCASSMGTGDLPETQYFGPGTRLLVL.

This chain joins TRBV11-3 and TRBJ1-1, with D maybe TRBD1 (6 bases). The germline CDR1 and CDR2 sequences are SGHNT and YENEEA. V was pared by 4 bases and J by 6 bases, with 12 bases between. CDR3 length: 13 amino acids. The CDR3 sequence is CASSSDRPSEAFF. CDR3 sequence (DNA): TGTGCCAGCAGCTCCGACAGGCCGTCTGAAGCTTTCTTT. Based on the CDR3 plus reference TRBV11-3 and TRBJ1-1, the full variable domain is EAGVVQSPRYKIIEKKQPVAFWCNPISGHNTLYWYLQNLGQGPELLIRYENEEAVDDSQLPKDRFSAERLKGVDSTLKIQPAELGDSAVYLCASSSDRPSEAFFGQGTRLTVV.

The chain joins TRBV10-3 to TRBJ1-1; 7 bases are shared with TRBD1. The CDR3 totals 14 residues. V was pared by 7 bases and J by 1 base, with 6 bases of the junction left unmatched. Germline V gene data show CDR1 as ENHRY and CDR2 as SYGVKD. The chain's CDR3 is CAITRQGGNTEAFF. CDR3 DNA sequence: TGTGCCATCACCAGACAGGGAGGGAACACTGAAGCTTTCTTT.

V usage is TRBV19 and J usage is TRBJ1-5, with 7 bases matching TRBD1. The ends lost 3 bases at V and 3 bases at J; junction bases unmatched: 8. Germline lookup yields CDR1 LNHDA and CDR2 SQIVND (reference sequence). This CDR3 contains 16 residues. The DNA for the CDR3 is TGTGCCAGTAGTATGGGTGCAGACAGGGACAATCAGCCCCAGCATTTT. The encoded protein is CASSMGADRDNQPQHF.

The V gene is TRBV6-5, the J gene TRBJ2-1; the match to TRBD2 covers 11 bases. Trimming cost V 6 bases and J 5 bases; bases outside gene matches: 6. Germline V lookup: CDR1 MNHEY, CDR2 SVGAGI. CDR3 length: 15 amino acids. This chain's CDR3 is CASSRVGLADNEQFF. In DNA, the CDR3 is TGTGCCAGCAGCCGCGTGGGACTAGCGGACAATGAGCAGTTCTTC.

V is TRBV7-9 and J is TRBJ1-2; no clear D gene. Trimming shortened V by 4 bases and J by 5 bases, and 14 bases separated the two germline ends. CDR1 is SEHNR, CDR2 FQNEAQ, per germline (reference sequence). This CDR3 contains 14 residues. The CDR3 bases are TGTGCCAGCAGCTCTGTCTTCCCGGAGTATGGCTACACCTTC. Its translation is CASSSVFPEYGYTF. The complete variable domain, with remaining parts taken from reference TRBV7-9 and TRBJ1-2, reads DTGVSQNPRHKITKRGQNVTFRCDPISEHNRLYWYRQTLGQGPEFLTYFQNEAQLEKSRLLSDRFSAERPKGSFSTLEIQRTEQGDSAMYLCASSSVFPEYGYTFGSGTRLTVV.

V and J are TRBV4-1 and TRBJ2-2; possibly TRBD2 for D (6 bases). CDR1 is MGHRA and CDR2 is YSYEKL in the germline V gene. V dropped 1 base and J dropped 1 base, with 19 bases sitting between them. The CDR3 has 19 amino acids. For the CDR3, the DNA is TGCGCCAGCAGCCAAGGTCCCTCGCTGTCAGCGGGGAACACCGGGGAGCTGTTTTTT. Its translation is CASSQGPSLSAGNTGELFF.

This chain uses TRBV3-1 (or the pseudogene TRBV3-2) with TRBJ2-1; 14 bases agree with TRBD2. With V trimmed by 6 bases and J by 10 bases, 5 bases remained unmatched. Germline CDR1 and CDR2: LGHDT and YNNKEL (reference sequence). The length of the CDR3 is 14 residues. As DNA, the CDR3 is TGTGCCAGCAGTAATGGACTAGCGGGGGGCGAGCAGTTCTTC. Translation: CASSNGLAGGEQFF.

The chain uses TRBV30 and TRBJ1-6, with D perhaps TRBD1 (6 bases). V was cut by 2 bases and J by 6 bases, with 8 bases left in between. The germline V gene encodes CDR1 GTSNPN and CDR2 SVGIG (reference sequence). This CDR3 contains 13 residues. The CDR3 sequence: CAWSQGSNSPLHF. For the CDR3, the DNA is TGTGCCTGGAGTCAGGGGTCTAATTCACCCCTCCACTTT.

The CDR3 sequence: CASSIGQSNQPQHF. As DNA, the CDR3 is TGTGCCAGTAGTATAGGGCAGAGCAATCAGCCCCAGCATTTT. This chain uses TRBV19 with TRBJ1-5; no firm D call. The CDR3 runs to 14 residues. Germline CDR1 and CDR2: LNHDA and SQIVND (reference sequence). V lost 1 base, J lost 1 base, and 5 bases lay in between.

The gene calls are TRBV7-9 and TRBJ2-1; the match to TRBD2 covers 10 bases. The CDR3 length is 17 residues. Per germline, CDR1 SEHNR and CDR2 FQNEAQ (reference sequence). V shed 6 bases and J 0 bases; nucleotides not matched to a gene: 8. CDR3 loop: CASRSLASGSSYNEQFF. CDR3 DNA: TGTGCCAGCAGGAGTTTGGCTAGCGGGAGCTCCTACAATGAGCAGTTCTTC. Full variable domain (remainder filled in from reference TRBV7-9 and TRBJ2-1): DTGVSQNPRHKITKRGQNVTFRCDPISEHNRLYWYRQTLGQGPEFLTYFQNEAQLEKSRLLSDRFSAERPKGSFSTLEIQRTEQGDSAMYLCASRSLASGSSYNEQFFGPGTRLTVL.

This chain uses TRBV19 with TRBJ2-7; 7 nucleotides agree with TRBD1. Germline V gene sequence: CDR1 LNHDA, CDR2 SQIVND (reference sequence). V lost 3 bases and J lost 4; bases outside the gene matches: 9. The CDR3 consists of 15 residues. CDR3 region: CASSIGSRGIYEQYF. For the CDR3, the DNA is TGTGCCAGTAGTATTGGGAGCAGGGGGATTTACGAGCAGTACTTC.

This clone has a single count. V and J are TRBV19 and TRBJ2-7, with 7 bases aligning to TRBD1. Germline loops: CDR1 LNHDA, CDR2 SQIVND (reference sequence). CDR3 length equals 14 residues. J was trimmed by 0 bases and V by 5 bases; bases with no gene match: 4. In DNA form, the CDR3 reads TGTGCCAGTAGTTCCGGACAGGACTCCTACGAGCAGTACTTC. Encoded protein: CASSSGQDSYEQYF.